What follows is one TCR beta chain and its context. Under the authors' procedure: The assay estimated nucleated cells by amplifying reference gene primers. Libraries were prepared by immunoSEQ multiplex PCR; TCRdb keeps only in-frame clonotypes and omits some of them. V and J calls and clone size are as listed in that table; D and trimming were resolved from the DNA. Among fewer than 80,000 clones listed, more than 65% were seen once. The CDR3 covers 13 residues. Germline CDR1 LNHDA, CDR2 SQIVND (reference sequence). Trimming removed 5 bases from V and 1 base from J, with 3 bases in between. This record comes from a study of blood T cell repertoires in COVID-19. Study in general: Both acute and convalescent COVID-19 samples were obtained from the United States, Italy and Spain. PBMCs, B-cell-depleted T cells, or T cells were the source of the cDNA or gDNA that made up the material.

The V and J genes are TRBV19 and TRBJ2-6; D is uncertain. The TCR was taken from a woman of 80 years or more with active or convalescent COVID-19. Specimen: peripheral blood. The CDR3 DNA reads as TGTGCCAGTAGTCTTTCTGGGGCCAACGTCCTGACTTTC. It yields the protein CASSLSGANVLTF.